The sequence of this TCR beta chain was determined in a study of blood T cell repertoires in COVID-19. On the study more broadly: Samples of COVID-19 (acute and convalescent) were obtained from the United States, Italy and Spain. From T cells, B-cell-depleted T cells, or PBMCs came the material, which was cDNA or gDNA.

The germline V gene has CDR1 LGHDT and CDR2 YNNKEL (reference sequence). The CDR3 runs to 12 residues. The germline V and J ends were trimmed by 0 bases and 8 bases, with 4 bases remaining between them. Original processing methods: Reference gene primer amplification gave nucleated cell count estimates. Sequenced by immunoSEQ multiplex PCR; TCRdb stores in-frame clones only, minus some. V and J calls and clone size are given by that table; D and trimming were obtained from the DNA. The table lists 250,000 to 350,000 clones, under 85% of them singletons. Enrolled during active infection, Seattle patients were then followed longitudinally. This clone was picked up a small number of times. Other nucleotide sequences in the sample specify the same CDR3.

This sequence joins TRBV3-1 (or the pseudogene TRBV3-2) and TRBJ1-4; D remains ambiguous. The sample comprised peripheral blood. The TCR originated in a human donor with COVID-19, enrolled during active disease. The donor label of this sample is uncertain. CDR3 sequence (DNA): TGTGCCAGCAGCCAAGATCTAGAAAAACTGTTTTTT. This codes for CASSQDLEKLFF.